The 23 T cell receptor beta chains below were found in one sample sequenced in a study of T cell responses to AZD1222 COVID-19 vaccine. This table comes from immunoSEQ multiplex PCR, and its TCRdb copy is limited to in-frame clones, with some not included. There are about 120,000 clones in the sample; 88% occur only once, and about 4% lies in the top ten. The starting material was peripheral blood, obtained 28 days after the second AZD1222 dose. The source of these receptors is an adult who received the AZD1222 COVID-19 vaccine.

The CDR3 nucleotides read TGTGCCAGCAGGGCGCTCTTTACAGTGAACACTGAAGCTTTCTTT. Protein sequence: CASRALFTVNTEAFF. The chain links TRBV27 to TRBJ1-1; D unclear. V was cut by 6 bases and J by 0 bases, with 14 bases left in between. The CDR3 is 15 residues long. Germline values: CDR1 MNHEY, CDR2 SMNVEV (reference sequence).

The rearrangement links TRBV5-1 to TRBJ1-3, with 7 bases aligning to TRBD1. The CDR3 contains 15 residues. The germline CDR1 and CDR2 sequences are SGHRS and YFSETQ. V lost 4 bases and J lost 2; bases outside the gene matches: 6. As DNA, the CDR3 is TGCGCCAGCAGCCTGGGACAGATCCCTGGAAACACCATATATTTT. Translated, it gives CASSLGQIPGNTIYF.

The J gene is TRBJ2-3, the V gene TRBV9, with TRBD2 matching 9 bases. The V gene's germline CDR1 is SGDLS and CDR2 YYNGEE. This CDR3 has 15 residues. Losses at the gene ends were 3 bases for V and 2 bases for J; bases not matched to a gene: 4. DNA of the CDR3: TGTGCCAGCAGCGCAATAGCGGGAGACACAGATACGCAGTATTTT. Residues: CASSAIAGDTDTQYF.

The V gene is TRBV6-5, the J gene TRBJ2-1; TRBD2 aligns across 10 bases. With 7 bases clipped from V and 7 bases from J, the junction kept 4 bases outside the gene matches. Germline V gives CDR1 MNHEY, CDR2 SVGAGI. This CDR3 has 13 amino acids. The CDR3 DNA is TGTGCCAGCACTAGCGGGGGCGGGAATGAGCAGTTCTTC. Translation gives CASTSGGGNEQFF.

The chain has TRBV12-5 and TRBJ2-1; D not resolved. The CDR3 loop spans 13 amino acids. V dropped 1 base and J dropped 5 bases, with 6 bases sitting between them. Germline loops: CDR1 LGHNT, CDR2 FRNRAP. CDR3 coding DNA: TGTGCTAGTGGTTTGGACCCGGACAATGAGCAGTTCTTC. Its translation is CASGLDPDNEQFF. Full variable domain (missing parts from reference TRBV12-5 and TRBJ2-1): DARVTQTPRHKVTEMGQEVTMRCQPILGHNTVFWYRQTMMQGLELLAYFRNRAPLDDSGMPKDRFSAEMPDATLATLKIQPSEPRDSAVYFCASGLDPDNEQFFGPGTRLTVL.

The chain combines TRBV7-9 with TRBJ1-4; the match to TRBD1 covers 7 bases. The CDR3 consists of 14 residues. CDR1 and CDR2 from the germline V gene are SEHNR and FQNEAQ (reference sequence). The ends lost 6 bases at V and 5 bases at J; junction bases unmatched: 6. The CDR3 region has the DNA TGTGCCAGCAGGACACAGGGGAAAAATGAAAAACTGTTTTTT. Its translation: CASRTQGKNEKLFF. Drawing the rest from reference TRBV7-9 and TRBJ1-4, the complete variable domain is DTGVSQNPRHKITKRGQNVTFRCDPISEHNRLYWYRQTLGQGPEFLTYFQNEAQLEKSRLLSDRFSAERPKGSFSTLEIQRTEQGDSAMYLCASRTQGKNEKLFFGSGTQLSVL.

This clone came up once. V and J are TRBV7-9 and TRBJ1-4; D not resolved. Deletions cut 5 bases from V and 11 bases from J, with 9 bases between. Germline V gene lookup returns CDR1 SEHNR and CDR2 FQNEAQ (reference sequence). This CDR3 is 11 amino acids long. This chain's CDR3 is CASSPRTKLFF. The CDR3 bases are TGTGCCAGCAGCCCCCGGACGAAACTGTTTTTT.

This clone was recorded once. The chain uses TRBV10-3 and TRBJ1-5; 9 bases match TRBD1. CDR1 is ENHRY and CDR2 is SYGVKD in the germline V gene. The CDR3 sequence is 15 residues long. Trimming at V came to 3 bases and at J to 7 bases, leaving 7 bases not matched to a gene. The CDR3: CAISEQQGAEQPQHF. The CDR3 region has the DNA TGTGCCATCAGTGAACAACAGGGGGCAGAGCAGCCCCAGCATTTT.

The chain links TRBV4-3 to TRBJ2-1; 12 bases line up with TRBD2. The V gene's germline CDR1 is LGHNA and CDR2 YSLEER. The V and J ends lost 5 bases and 7 bases, in that order; junction bases with no gene match: 6. The CDR3 consists of 15 residues. The CDR3 spells CASSETSGRLNEQFF. The CDR3 coding sequence is TGCGCCAGCAGCGAAACTAGCGGGAGGCTTAATGAGCAGTTCTTC.

Only one count was recorded for this clone. CDR3 nucleotide sequence: TGCGCCAGCAGCTTGGTGGGGGGAAGCTCCTACGAGCAGTACTTC. Translating gives CASSLVGGSSYEQYF. The V gene is TRBV5-1, the J gene TRBJ2-7; D might be TRBD2 (6 bases). The germline V gene encodes CDR1 SGHRS and CDR2 YFSETQ. Trimming removed 0 bases from V and 0 bases from J, with 10 bases in between. The CDR3 runs to 15 residues.

This clone has just one count. One end of the junction fails to match germline, which may point to a read error. This chain uses TRBV19 with TRBJ1-5, with 8 bases aligning to TRBD1. Germline CDR1 is LNHDA and CDR2 is SQIVND (reference sequence). This CDR3 spans 14 amino acids. CDR3 region: CASSMDRAFQAQHF. The DNA of the CDR3 is TGTGCCAGTAGTATGGACAGGGCATTTCAGGCCCAGCATTTT. Using reference TRBV19 and TRBJ1-5 for the parts outside the CDR3, the full variable domain is DGGITQSPKYLFRKEGQNVTLSCEQNLNHDAMYWYRQDPGQGLRLIYYSQIVNDFQKGDIAEGYSVSREKKESFPLTVTSAQKNPTAFYLCASSMDRAFQAQHFGDGTRLSIL.

The J gene is TRBJ1-5, the V gene TRBV2; 11 nucleotides match TRBD1. The CDR3 spans 15 residues. CDR1 SNHLY and CDR2 FYNNEI come from the germline V gene. J lost 6 bases, V lost 4 bases, and 5 bases had no gene match. The CDR3 reads CASSVGQGAGQPQHF. Written as DNA, the CDR3 is TGTGCCAGCAGTGTAGGACAGGGGGCCGGTCAGCCCCAGCATTTT.

The rearrangement joins TRBV6-2 or TRBV6-3 to TRBJ2-1, with D perhaps matching TRBD1 (6 bases). Trimming pared 5 bases from V and 2 bases from J, leaving 13 bases between. There are 15 residues in the CDR3. Germline-derived CDR1 and CDR2 are MNHEY and SVGEGT. In nucleotides, the CDR3 is TGTGCCAGCAGTCCGGCCCGGACAGCCTACAATGAGCAGTTCTTC. It translates to CASSPARTAYNEQFF.

The rearrangement uses TRBV18 and TRBJ1-2, with 7 nucleotides matching TRBD1. Germline CDR1 reads KGHSH; CDR2 reads LQKENI. The trim removed 4 bases at V and 3 bases at J, leaving 2 bases unmatched. The CDR3 sequence is 13 residues long. The CDR3 region is CASSHGTDYGYTF. For the CDR3, the DNA is TGTGCCAGCTCACACGGGACAGACTATGGCTACACCTTC.

The chain combines TRBV7-9 with TRBJ2-1; 10 nucleotides align to TRBD1. CDR3 length equals 15 residues. V shed 5 bases and J 5 bases; nucleotides not matched to a gene: 6. Germline CDR1 SEHNR, CDR2 FQNEAQ (reference sequence). The CDR3 is CASSVDRGLNNEQFF. CDR3 DNA: TGTGCCAGCAGCGTAGACAGGGGGCTCAACAATGAGCAGTTCTTC.

V usage is TRBV6-6 and J usage is TRBJ1-4; tentatively, D is TRBD1 (6 bases). Germline CDR1 is MNHNY and CDR2 is SVGAGI (reference sequence). There are 15 residues in the CDR3. The germline V and J ends were trimmed by 2 bases and 6 bases, with 13 bases remaining between them. In nucleotides, the CDR3 is TGTGCCAGCAGTTACGGGGGGGCGGCTGATGAAAAACTGTTTTTT. This codes for CASSYGGAADEKLFF.

This clone was observed a single time. This chain links TRBV6-5 with TRBJ1-3; no clear D gene. V was pared by 8 bases and J by 3 bases, with 5 bases between. The germline V gene encodes CDR1 MNHEY and CDR2 SVGAGI. The CDR3 totals 11 residues. The CDR3 protein is CASAHGNTIYF. In nucleotides, the CDR3 is TGTGCCAGCGCCCATGGAAACACCATATATTTT.

The V call is TRBV28, the J call TRBJ1-5; 7 bases are a match to TRBD1. The CDR3 has 17 amino acids. Germline loops: CDR1 MDHEN, CDR2 SYDVKM. The V and J ends lost 2 bases and 3 bases, in that order; junction bases with no gene match: 10. In nucleotides, the CDR3 is TGTGCCAGCAGTTTAAGGCCGGGCAGGGGGGTCAATCAGCCCCAGCATTTT. The encoded protein is CASSLRPGRGVNQPQHF. Combining the CDR3 with reference TRBV28 and TRBJ1-5 gives the whole variable domain DVKVTQSSRYLVKRTGEKVFLECVQDMDHENMFWYRQDPGLGLRLIYFSYDVKMKEKGDIPEGYSVSREKKERFSLILESASTNQTSMYLCASSLRPGRGVNQPQHFGDGTRLSIL.

V is TRBV4-1 and J is TRBJ1-5; D may be TRBD1 (5 bases). Germline V gene sequence: CDR1 MGHRA, CDR2 YSYEKL. The CDR3 consists of 15 residues. The V end was cut by 0 bases, the J end by 6 bases, with 12 bases between. CDR3 residues: CASSQDPVGVQPQHF. As DNA, the CDR3 is TGCGCCAGCAGCCAAGATCCGGTAGGGGTTCAGCCCCAGCATTTT.

This clone was counted a single time. The chain couples TRBV7-9 to TRBJ1-3; TRBD1 agrees at 7 bases. Germline V gene sequence: CDR1 SEHNR, CDR2 FQNEAQ (reference sequence). Trimming cost V 2 bases and J 4 bases; bases outside gene matches: 5. The CDR3 is made up of 15 amino acids. The CDR3 DNA sequence: TGTGCCAGCAGCTTAACAGGGGTAGGGGGAAACACCATATATTTT. It translates to CASSLTGVGGNTIYF.

This rearrangement joins TRBV5-1 to TRBJ2-5; a weak D match, TRBD1 (6 bases). CDR1 SGHRS and CDR2 YFSETQ come from the germline V gene. Between the trimmed V and J ends, which lost 5 bases and 4 bases, there was a span of 15 bases. The CDR3 runs to 14 residues. The CDR3 bases are TGCGCCAGCAGATCCGGGACATTGTTAGAGACCCAGTACTTC. It translates to CASRSGTLLETQYF.

This sequence joins TRBV5-1 and TRBJ2-1; TRBD2 matches 13 bases. Germline CDR1 is SGHRS and CDR2 is YFSETQ. This CDR3 comprises 19 residues. Germline trimming cut 3 bases from V and 8 bases from J; bases unmatched to any gene: 17. The chain's CDR3 is CASSYSLLAGGPGGYEQFF. The DNA of the CDR3 is TGCGCCAGCAGCTATTCCTTACTAGCGGGAGGGCCTGGCGGATATGAGCAGTTCTTC.

The chain uses TRBV2 and TRBJ1-5; D unresolved. The V gene's germline CDR1 is SNHLY and CDR2 FYNNEI. V was cut by 6 bases and J by 1 base, with 4 bases left in between. This CDR3 is built from 12 residues. The chain's CDR3 is CASRTSNQPQHF. DNA of the CDR3: TGTGCCAGCAGAACCAGCAATCAGCCCCAGCATTTT.